This T cell receptor (beta chain) was recorded in a study of T cell responses to AZD1222 COVID-19 vaccine. Study background: Pooling was applied to second doses at about 4 or about 12 weeks. General study points: Across spike, vaccine-associated CD4 TCRs were found, dominant at 160-218 and 743-854. The peak T cell response came first, and repertoires were sampled only after it. Possibly, clonal diversity was underestimated; donors were largely white British and included more females.

Clones were read by immunoSEQ multiplex PCR, and TCRdb kept only the in-frame ones, dropping some. The data contain 120,000 to 150,000 clones, roughly 91% of them singletons. Per germline, CDR1 SQVTM and CDR2 ANQGSEA. This CDR3 region has 12 residues. V was clipped by 5 bases and J by 1 base, with 8 bases between them. Worth noting for this clone: Its antigen is still unknown.

This specimen was peripheral blood, taken on day 0 of AZD1222 vaccination. This chain links TRBV29-1 with TRBJ1-2; a possible D gene is TRBD1 (6 bases). The origin of this receptor is an adult in good health. The DNA for the CDR3 is TGCAGCGTTTCACAGGGTAACTATGGCTACACCTTC. Protein: CSVSQGNYGYTF.